This T cell receptor beta chain was profiled in a study of blood T cell repertoires in COVID-19. Overall study: COVID-19 samples collected from the United States, Italy and Spain covered acute and convalescent phases. The analysed material was cDNA or gDNA that came from T cells, B-cell-depleted T cells, or PBMCs.

Patients at the Seattle site were enrolled during active infection and followed longitudinally. The length of the CDR3 is 12 residues. The germline V and J ends were trimmed by 7 bases and 2 bases, with 5 bases remaining between them. From germline, CDR1 is SGHAT and CDR2 FQNNGV. In the authors' methods: It was from reference gene primer amplification that nucleated cell counts were estimated. The protocol was immunoSEQ multiplex PCR, while the TCRdb copy is restricted to in-frame clones and leaves out a portion. V, J and clone size were drawn from that table, and D and trimming were deduced from the DNA. The top ten hold 1.9% of the sample, which has roughly 100,000 clones, around 90% seen once.

The rearrangement joins TRBV11-2 to TRBJ1-4; D remains ambiguous. The sample taken for sequencing was peripheral blood. This receptor was obtained from a woman aged 45-59 years with COVID-19, enrolled during active disease. The CDR3: CASTGTNEKLFF. CDR3 sequence (DNA): TGTGCCAGCACGGGGACTAATGAAAAACTGTTTTTT.